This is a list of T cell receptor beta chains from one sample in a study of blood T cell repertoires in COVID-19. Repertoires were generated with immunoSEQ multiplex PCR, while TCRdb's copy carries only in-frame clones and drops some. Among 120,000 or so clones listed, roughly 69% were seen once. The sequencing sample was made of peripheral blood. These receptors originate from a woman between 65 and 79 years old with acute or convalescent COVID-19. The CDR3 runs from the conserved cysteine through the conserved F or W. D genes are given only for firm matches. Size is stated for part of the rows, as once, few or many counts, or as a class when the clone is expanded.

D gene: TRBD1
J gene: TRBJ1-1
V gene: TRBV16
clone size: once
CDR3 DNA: TGTGCCAGCAGCCAAGACAGGGAGATGAACACTGAAGCTTTCTTT
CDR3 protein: CASSQDREMNTEAFF

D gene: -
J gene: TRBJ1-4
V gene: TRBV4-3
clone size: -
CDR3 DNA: TGCGCCAGCAGCCCACAGGGTGAAAAACTGTTTTTT
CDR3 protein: CASSPQGEKLFF

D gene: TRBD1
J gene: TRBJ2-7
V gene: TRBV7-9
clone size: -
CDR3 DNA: TGTGCCAGCAGCTTAGCGGGGGGACAGGCGGCCCGCGGCGAGCAGTACTTC
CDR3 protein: CASSLAGGQAARGEQYF

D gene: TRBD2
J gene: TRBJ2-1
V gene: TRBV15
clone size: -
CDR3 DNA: TGTGCCACCAGCAGCAGACTAGCGGGAAACCTAAGGGAGCAGTTCTTC
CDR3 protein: CATSSRLAGNLREQFF

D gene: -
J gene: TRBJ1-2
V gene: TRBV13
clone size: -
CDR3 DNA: TGTGCCAGCAGCTTACGGGGCGGGAGTGGCTACACCTTC
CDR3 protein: CASSLRGGSGYTF

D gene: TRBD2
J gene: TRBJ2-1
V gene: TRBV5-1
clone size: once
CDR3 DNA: TGCGCCAGCAGTGGAGCGGGAGTGTCCTACAATGAGCAGTTCTTC
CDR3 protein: CASSGAGVSYNEQFF

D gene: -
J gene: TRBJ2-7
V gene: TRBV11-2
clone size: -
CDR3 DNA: TGTGCCAGCAGCTTAAGATCCCGAGGGGAGCAGTACTTC
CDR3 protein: CASSLRSRGEQYF

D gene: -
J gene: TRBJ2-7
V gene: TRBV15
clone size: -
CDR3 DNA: TGTGCCACCAGCACAGGGGCATTCTACGAGCAGTACTTC
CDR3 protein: CATSTGAFYEQYF

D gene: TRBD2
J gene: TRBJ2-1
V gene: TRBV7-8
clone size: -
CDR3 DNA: TGTGCCAGCAGCTTAGGGCGGGAGTACTACAATGAGCAGTTCTTC
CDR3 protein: CASSLGREYYNEQFF

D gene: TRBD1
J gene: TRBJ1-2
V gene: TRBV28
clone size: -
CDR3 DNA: TGTGCCAGCAGTTTAGCGACCGGGACAGGGGTTTATGGCTACACCTTC
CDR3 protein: CASSLATGTGVYGYTF

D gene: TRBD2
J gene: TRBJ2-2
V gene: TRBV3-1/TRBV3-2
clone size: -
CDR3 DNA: TGTGCCAGCAGCCCCTCCTCGGCGCTAGCGGGAGTTACCGGGGAGCTGTTTTTT
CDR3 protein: CASSPSSALAGVTGELFF

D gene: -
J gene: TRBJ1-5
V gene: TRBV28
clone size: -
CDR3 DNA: TGTGCCAGCAGTTTTCCAGGGATTCAGCCCCAGCATTTT
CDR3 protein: CASSFPGIQPQHF

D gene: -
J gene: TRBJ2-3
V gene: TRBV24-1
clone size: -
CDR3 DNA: TGTGCCACCAGTGTAAAAGATACGCAGTATTTT
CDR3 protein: CATSVKDTQYF

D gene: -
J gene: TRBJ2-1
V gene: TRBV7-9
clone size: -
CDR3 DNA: TGTGCCAGCAGCTTACTGGCGGATGAGCAGTTCTTC
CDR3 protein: CASSLLADEQFF

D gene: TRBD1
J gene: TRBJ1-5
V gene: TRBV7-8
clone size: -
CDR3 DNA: TGTGCCAGCTCACTCGGACAGGGACAAAGGGAGCGGAATCAGCCCCAGCATTTT
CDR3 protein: CASSLGQGQRERNQPQHF

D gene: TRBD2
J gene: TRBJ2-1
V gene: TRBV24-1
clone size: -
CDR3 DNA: TGTGCCACCAGTGAATCAGCGGGGGCGCCTGAGCAGTTCTTC
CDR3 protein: CATSESAGAPEQFF

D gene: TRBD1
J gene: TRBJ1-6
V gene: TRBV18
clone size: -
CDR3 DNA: TGTGCCAGCTCACCGCCGTCGGGACAGGGCGTATCCCTCCACTTT
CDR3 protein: CASSPPSGQGVSLHF

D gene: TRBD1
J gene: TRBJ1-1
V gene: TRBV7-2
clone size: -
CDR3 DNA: TGTGCCAGCAGCTTCCAGGACAGGGCTGAAGCTTTCTTT
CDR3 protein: CASSFQDRAEAFF

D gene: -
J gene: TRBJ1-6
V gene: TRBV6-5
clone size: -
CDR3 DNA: TGTGCCAGCTCTAGAGGGGGGGCTAATTCACCCCTCCACTTT
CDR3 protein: CASSRGGANSPLHF

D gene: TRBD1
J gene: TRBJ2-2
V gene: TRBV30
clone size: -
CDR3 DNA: TGTGCCTGGAGAAGAACAGGGGGCACCGGGGAGCTGTTTTTT
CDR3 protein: CAWRRTGGTGELFF

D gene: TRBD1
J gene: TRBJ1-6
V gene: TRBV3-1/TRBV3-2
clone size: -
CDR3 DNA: TGTGCCAGCAGCCAAGAAAAACAGGGGTGGCCCCTCCACTTT
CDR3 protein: CASSQEKQGWPLHF

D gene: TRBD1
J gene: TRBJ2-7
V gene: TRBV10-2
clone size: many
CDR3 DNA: TGCGCCAGCAGTGAGTCGACCGGGACAGGAGACCACGAGCAGTACTTC
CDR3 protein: CASSESTGTGDHEQYF

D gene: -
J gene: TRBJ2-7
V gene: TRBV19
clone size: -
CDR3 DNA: TGTGCCAGTAGTATAGCTTGGCGGTACGAGCAGTACTTC
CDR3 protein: CASSIAWRYEQYF

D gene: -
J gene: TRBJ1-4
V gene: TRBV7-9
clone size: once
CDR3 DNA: TGTGCCAGCAGCTTACAGGGTTCTAATGAAAAACTGTTTTTT
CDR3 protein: CASSLQGSNEKLFF

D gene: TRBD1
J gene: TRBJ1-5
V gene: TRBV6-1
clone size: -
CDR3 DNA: TGTGCCAGCAGTGAAGCCAGGGGGCCCTCCGGGAATCAGCCCCAGCATTTT
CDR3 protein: CASSEARGPSGNQPQHF

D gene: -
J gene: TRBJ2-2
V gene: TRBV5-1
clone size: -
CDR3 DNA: TGCGCCAGCAGCGGTCGACAGAACACCGGGGAGCTGTTTTTT
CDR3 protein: CASSGRQNTGELFF

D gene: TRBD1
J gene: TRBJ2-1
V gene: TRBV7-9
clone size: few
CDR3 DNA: TGTGCCAGCAGCTTAGAAGGGACAGGGTTCTACAATGAGCAGTTCTTC
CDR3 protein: CASSLEGTGFYNEQFF

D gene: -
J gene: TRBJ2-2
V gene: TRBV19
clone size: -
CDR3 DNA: TGTGCCAGTAGTCTACAACAGGGAAGCACCGGGGAGCTGTTTTTT
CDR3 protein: CASSLQQGSTGELFF

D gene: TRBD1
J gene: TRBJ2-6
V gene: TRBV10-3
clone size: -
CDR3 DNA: TGTGCCACGAGGACAGGGCGAGGGTCTGGGGCCAACGTCCTGACTTTC
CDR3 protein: CATRTGRGSGANVLTF

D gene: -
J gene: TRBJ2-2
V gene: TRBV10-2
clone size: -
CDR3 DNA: TGCGCCAGCTACGAGGGTGCCGCGGGGAACACCGGGGAGCTGTTTTTT
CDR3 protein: CASYEGAAGNTGELFF

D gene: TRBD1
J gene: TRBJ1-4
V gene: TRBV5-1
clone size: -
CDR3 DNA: TGCGCCAGCAGCTCTCAGGGGGCGTTAAATGAAAAACTGTTTTTT
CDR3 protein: CASSSQGALNEKLFF

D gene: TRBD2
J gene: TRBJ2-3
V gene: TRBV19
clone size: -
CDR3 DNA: TGTGCCAGTAGTATTATAGCGGGATTCACAGATACGCAGTATTTT
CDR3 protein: CASSIIAGFTDTQYF

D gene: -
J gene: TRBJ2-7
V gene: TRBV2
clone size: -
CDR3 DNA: TGTGCCAGACAACAGGGAACCTACGAGCAGTACTTC
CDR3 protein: CARQQGTYEQYF

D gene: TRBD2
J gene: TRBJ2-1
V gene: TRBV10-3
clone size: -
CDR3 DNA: TGTGCCATCAGTGAGTCGACTCGGGGGGAGGGCCTAAGTGAGCAGTTCTTC
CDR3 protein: CAISESTRGEGLSEQFF

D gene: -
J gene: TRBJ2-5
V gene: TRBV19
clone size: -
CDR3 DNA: TGTGCCAGTAGTATAACCGGGAGAGAGACCCAGTACTTC
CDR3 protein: CASSITGRETQYF

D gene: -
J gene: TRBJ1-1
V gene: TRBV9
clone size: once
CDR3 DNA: TGTGCCAGCAGCGGAGGACGAGCGGGGACTGAAGCTTTCTTT
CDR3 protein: CASSGGRAGTEAFF

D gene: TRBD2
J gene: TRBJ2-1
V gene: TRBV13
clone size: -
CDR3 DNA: TGTGCCAGCAGCCAAACTAGCGGGAGAGTCACGAATGAGCAGTTCTTC
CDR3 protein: CASSQTSGRVTNEQFF

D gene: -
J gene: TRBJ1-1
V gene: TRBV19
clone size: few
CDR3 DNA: TGTGCCAGTAGGAGGACAGTTGAAGCTTTCTTT
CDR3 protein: CASRRTVEAFF

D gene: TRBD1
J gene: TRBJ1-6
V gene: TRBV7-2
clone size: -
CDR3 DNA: TGTGCCAGCAGCCGGACTACAGGGGATAAGGCACCCCTCCACTTT
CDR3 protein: CASSRTTGDKAPLHF

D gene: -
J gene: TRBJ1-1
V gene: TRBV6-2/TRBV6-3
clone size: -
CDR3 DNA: TGTGCCAGCAGTTACGGGGGGGAGAACACTGAAGCTTTCTTT
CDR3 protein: CASSYGGENTEAFF

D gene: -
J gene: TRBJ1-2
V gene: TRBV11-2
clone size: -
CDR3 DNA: TGTGCCAGCAGCCCCGACACTAACTATGGCTACACCTTC
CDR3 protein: CASSPDTNYGYTF

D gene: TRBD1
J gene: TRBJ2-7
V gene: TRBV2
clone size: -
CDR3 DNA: TGTGCCACTTCGCGACAGGGCTACGAGCAGTACTTC
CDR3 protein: CATSRQGYEQYF

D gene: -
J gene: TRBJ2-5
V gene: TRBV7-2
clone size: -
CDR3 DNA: TGTGCCAGCAGCTTATTTACAGGGATGAGCGTTGAGACCCAGTACTTC
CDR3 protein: CASSLFTGMSVETQYF

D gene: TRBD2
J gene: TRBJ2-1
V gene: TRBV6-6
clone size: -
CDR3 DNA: TGTGCCAGCAGTCGGACTAGCGATAACAGTGTGTCTCATGAGCAGTTCTTC
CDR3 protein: CASSRTSDNSVSHEQFF

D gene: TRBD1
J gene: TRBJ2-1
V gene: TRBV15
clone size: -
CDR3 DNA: TGTGCCACCTGGAGTTCCCGGGACAGGGGAACCAATGAGCAGTTCTTC
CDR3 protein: CATWSSRDRGTNEQFF

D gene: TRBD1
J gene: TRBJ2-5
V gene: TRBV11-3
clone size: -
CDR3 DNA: TGTGCCAGCAGCTTAACAGGGGCGCAAGAGACCCAGTACTTC
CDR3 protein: CASSLTGAQETQYF

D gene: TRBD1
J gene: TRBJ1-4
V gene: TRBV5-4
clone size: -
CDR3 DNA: TGTGCCAGCAGCTCAGGGGGGCAGCGAGAAAAACTGTTTTTT
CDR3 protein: CASSSGGQREKLFF

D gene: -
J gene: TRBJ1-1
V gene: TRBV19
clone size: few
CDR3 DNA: TGTGCCAGTAGTCGAGGGCGATTAATTTACACTGAAGCTTTCTTT
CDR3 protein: CASSRGRLIYTEAFF